What follows are 17 T cell receptor beta chains derived from one specimen sequenced in a study of shared clonotypes between healthy human individuals. TCRdb's table, derived via immunoSEQ multiplex PCR, lists solely in-frame clones and lacks some. Of approximately 2.5 million clones detected, 93% appear once; the ten largest clones hold 0.36%. The sequenced material came from naive CD4+ T cells from PBMCs. Specified subset: CD45RA+ positively selected. These receptors came from a man between 18 and 35 years old in good health. Some clones in this sample may be carry-over from other donors' samples.

The genes are TRBV25-1 and TRBJ2-7; D is possibly TRBD2 (6 bases). The CDR3 covers 14 residues. CDR1 MGHDK and CDR2 SYGVNS come from the germline V gene. Trimming removed 0 bases from V and 4 bases from J, with 10 bases in between. The CDR3 nucleotides read TGTGCCAGCAGTGAATATGGCGCGGGATACGAGCAGTACTTC. This translates into CASSEYGAGYEQYF.

The V gene is TRBV7-2, the J gene TRBJ2-7, with 10 bases fitting TRBD1. The germline gives CDR1 SGHTA, CDR2 FQGNSA. The CDR3 runs 15 residues. The V segment lost 4 bases and the J segment 2 bases; nucleotides outside the gene matches: 5. The CDR3 coding sequence is TGTGCCAGCAGCTGGGACAGGGGCGAACCCTACGAGCAGTACTTC. This translates into CASSWDRGEPYEQYF.

V usage is TRBV7-8 and J usage is TRBJ1-5, with TRBD1 as a possible D gene (6 bases). The CDR3 totals 15 residues. Trimming cost V 5 bases and J 4 bases, with 15 bases left between them. Per germline, CDR1 SGHVS and CDR2 FQNEAQ. The CDR3 spells CASSRGTGQNQPQHF. The DNA of the CDR3 is TGTGCCAGCAGCAGGGGGACGGGTCAAAATCAGCCCCAGCATTTT.

This clone was found a few times. The chain joins TRBV7-9 to TRBJ1-1; the D is unclear. The germline V and J ends were trimmed by 5 bases and 7 bases, with 11 bases remaining between them. This CDR3 spans 12 amino acids. Per the germline V gene, CDR1 is SEHNR and CDR2 is FQNEAQ (reference sequence). The CDR3 loop reads CASSPKDLEAFF. The CDR3 nucleotides are TGTGCCAGCAGCCCCAAGGACCTTGAAGCTTTCTTT.

Remarks on this clone: Other DNA sequences in this specimen translate into the identical CDR3. The rearrangement links TRBV7-3 to TRBJ1-1; D is ambiguous. This CDR3 comprises 14 residues. Trimming shortened V by 3 bases and J by 1 base, and 9 bases separated the two germline ends. Germline V gene data show CDR1 as SGHTA and CDR2 as FQGTGA. CDR3 DNA: TGTGCCAGCAGCTTGGGGAGAGGGAACACTGAAGCTTTCTTT. Encoded protein: CASSLGRGNTEAFF. Complete variable domain (other parts from reference TRBV7-3 and TRBJ1-1): GAGVSQTPSNKVTEKGKYVELRCDPISGHTALYWYRQSLGQGPEFLIYFQGTGAADDSGLPNDRFFAVRPEGSVSTLKIQRTERGDSAVYLCASSLGRGNTEAFFGQGTRLTVV.

CDR3 nucleotide sequence: TGTGCCAGCAGTTACTCGAGGGACAGGAACACTGAAGCTTTCTTT. Translation gives CASSYSRDRNTEAFF. The rearrangement joins TRBV6-5 to TRBJ1-1; 7 nucleotides match TRBD1. The CDR3 sequence is 15 residues long. V shed 0 bases, J shed 1 base, and the junction held 2 bases outside the gene matches. The germline gives CDR1 MNHEY, CDR2 SVGAGI.

The chain carries TRBV19 and TRBJ2-1; 8 bases map to TRBD2. This CDR3 region has 16 residues. V gave up 11 bases and J gave up 5 bases; unmatched junction bases: 17. The germline V gene has CDR1 LNHDA and CDR2 SQIVND (reference sequence). CDR3 region: CACHRFSDGRDNEQFF. The CDR3 DNA is TGTGCCTGTCATAGGTTCTCCGACGGGAGGGACAATGAGCAGTTCTTC.

The J gene is TRBJ1-1, the V gene TRBV9; D gene unclear. The CDR3 has 13 residues. Germline CDR1 reads SGDLS; CDR2 reads YYNGEE. V dropped 0 bases and J dropped 4 bases, with 7 bases sitting between them. In DNA form, the CDR3 reads TGTGCCAGCAGCGTAGTGGGTACCACTGAAGCTTTCTTT. Translation gives CASSVVGTTEAFF.

The chain employs TRBV9 and TRBJ2-1; TRBD2 matches at 16 bases. There are 16 residues in the CDR3. The ends lost 3 bases at V and 7 bases at J; junction bases unmatched: 4. The V gene's germline CDR1 is SGDLS and CDR2 YYNGEE. The CDR3 nucleotides are TGTGCCAGCAGCGCGCTGGGACTAGCGGGAGGGAATGAGCAGTTCTTC. Encoded protein: CASSALGLAGGNEQFF.

The rearrangement joins TRBV5-4 to TRBJ2-7; tentative D call: TRBD2 (5 bases). Germline CDR1 reads SGHNT; CDR2 reads YYREEE (reference sequence). CDR3 length: 15 residues. V was cut by 3 bases and J by 0 bases, with 13 bases left in between. CDR3 nucleotides: TGTGCCAGCAGCTCACCGGGATCCCTCTCCTACGAGCAGTACTTC. Its protein product is CASSSPGSLSYEQYF.

The J gene is TRBJ2-1, the V gene TRBV12-5, with D tentatively TRBD1 or TRBD2 (6 bases each). This CDR3 is built from 15 residues. Germline assignment: CDR1 LGHNT and CDR2 FRNRAP. Trimming took off 0 bases at V and 3 bases at J, with 9 bases between the two ends. The CDR3 nucleotides are TGTGCTAGTGGTTTGGTAGGAGGGGGCTACAATGAGCAGTTCTTC. It codes for CASGLVGGGYNEQFF.

Worth noting for this clone: Other DNA variants within this sample encode the same CDR3. The chain links TRBV7-3 to TRBJ2-5; D might be TRBD1 (6 bases). This CDR3 is built from 13 residues. Germline CDR1 SGHTA, CDR2 FQGTGA. V lost 4 bases, J lost 2 bases, and 8 bases lay in between. The chain's CDR3 is CASSSGQQETQYF. The CDR3 nucleotides read TGTGCCAGCAGCTCAGGACAGCAAGAGACCCAGTACTTC.

V is TRBV6-1 and J is TRBJ2-1, with a weak D call TRBD1 (5 bases). CDR1 is MNHNS and CDR2 is SASEGT in the germline V gene. This CDR3 has 15 residues. Trimming took 6 bases from V and 0 from J, leaving 12 bases between them. This CDR3 reads CASRRGAASYNEQFF. DNA for the CDR3: TGTGCCAGCAGAAGGGGTGCAGCCTCCTACAATGAGCAGTTCTTC.

The CDR3 nucleotides read TGTGCCAGCAGTTTATTCTCTACTATACTGGGGCCCTATGGCTACACCTTC. Encoded protein: CASSLFSTILGPYGYTF. This chain links TRBV27 with TRBJ1-2; D is possibly TRBD1 (5 bases). Trimming left V 1 base short and J 4 bases short, with 19 bases between. The CDR3 contains 17 residues. In germline, CDR1 is MNHEY, CDR2 SMNVEV (reference sequence).

V and J are TRBV6-5 and TRBJ1-2; D unclear. The CDR3 is 14 residues long. Germline CDR1 is MNHEY and CDR2 is SVGAGI. V lost 5 bases, J lost 3 bases, and 13 bases lay in between. CDR3 residues: CASSKRRTDYGYTF. CDR3 DNA: TGTGCCAGCAGTAAGCGCAGGACCGACTATGGCTACACCTTC.

The chain is built from TRBV7-3 and TRBJ2-1, with 11 nucleotides matching TRBD2. Germline CDR1 SGHTA, CDR2 FQGTGA. The CDR3 totals 15 residues. Losses at the gene ends were 4 bases for V and 6 bases for J; bases not matched to a gene: 5. CDR3 DNA: TGTGCCAGCAGCTCATCTAGCGGGAGGTTCAATGAGCAGTTCTTC. Its translation is CASSSSSGRFNEQFF.

This chain uses TRBV2 with TRBJ2-3, with 11 bases identical to TRBD2. Per germline, CDR1 SNHLY and CDR2 FYNNEI. The CDR3 covers 18 residues. With 1 base clipped from V and 2 bases from J, the junction kept 8 bases outside the gene matches. The CDR3 reads CASSEGLIAGGVTDTQYF. CDR3 sequence (DNA): TGTGCCAGCAGTGAAGGTTTGATAGCGGGAGGGGTCACAGATACGCAGTATTTT. Together with reference TRBV2 and TRBJ2-3, the CDR3 gives the full variable domain: EPEVTQTPSHQVTQMGQEVILRCVPISNHLYFYWYRQILGQKVEFLVSFYNNEISEKSEIFDDQFSVERPDGSNFTLKIRSTKLEDSAMYFCASSEGLIAGGVTDTQYFGPGTRLTVL.